A selection of T cell receptor beta chains follows, all from one sample in a study of shared clonotypes between healthy human individuals. Repertoires were generated with immunoSEQ multiplex PCR, while TCRdb's copy carries only in-frame clones and drops some. The sample yields about 520,000 clones, around 85% seen once. Input material: PBMCs. These receptor sequences come from a woman aged 40 to 50 in good health. Some clones in this sample may be carry-over from other donors' samples. Both conserved end residues are part of each CDR3. D genes are given only for firm matches. Some rows have no size entry. The others give once, few or many, or a class for an expanded clone.

v_gene	j_gene	abundance	d_gene	CDR3nt	CDR3aa
TRBV28	TRBJ2-7	many	NA	TGTGCCAGCAGTTTAGGAACCTACGAGCAGTACTTC	CASSLGTYEQYF
TRBV10-1	TRBJ2-1	many	TRBD2	TGCGCCAGCAGTGGTTACCGGAGCGGGAGTTACAATGAGCAGTTCTTC	CASSGYRSGSYNEQFF
TRBV11-2	TRBJ2-2	NA	NA	TGTGCCAGCAGCCTCTCGGCGGGTAACGCGAACACCGGGGAGCTGTTTTTT	CASSLSAGNANTGELFF
TRBV7-2	TRBJ2-7	NA	TRBD1	TGTGCCAGCAGCCAAAAACAGGGGATCCCGACCTACGAGCAGTACTTC	CASSQKQGIPTYEQYF
TRBV2	TRBJ1-6	few	NA	TGTGCCAGCAGGAACCGGGACATCGGATCACCCCTCCACTTT	CASRNRDIGSPLHF
TRBV9	TRBJ2-5	NA	NA	TGTGCCAGCAGCGTATCCGAAAGGTTAGGGACCCAGTACTTC	CASSVSERLGTQYF
TRBV28	TRBJ1-4	few	NA	TGTGCCAGCACAGGACCAAATGAAAAACTGTTTTTT	CASTGPNEKLFF
TRBV19	TRBJ1-3	NA	TRBD1	TGTGCCAGTAGCCCCAGGACAGGGACTGGAAACACCATATATTTT	CASSPRTGTGNTIYF
TRBV7-2	TRBJ2-1	NA	NA	TGTGCCAGCAATCCGGGGACCTACAATGAGCAGTTCTTC	CASNPGTYNEQFF
TRBV9	TRBJ1-4	many	NA	TGTGCCAGCAGCCTACAGGGAAGGCCGAGGGGGGAGGAAAAACTGTTTTTT	CASSLQGRPRGEEKLFF
TRBV29-1	TRBJ2-1	few	TRBD2	TGCAGCGTTGAAACTAGCGGTTCCTACAATGAGCAGTTCTTC	CSVETSGSYNEQFF
TRBV28	TRBJ2-1	NA	TRBD1	TGTGCCAGCTTAGAACAGGGGACCTACAATGAGCAGTTCTTC	CASLEQGTYNEQFF